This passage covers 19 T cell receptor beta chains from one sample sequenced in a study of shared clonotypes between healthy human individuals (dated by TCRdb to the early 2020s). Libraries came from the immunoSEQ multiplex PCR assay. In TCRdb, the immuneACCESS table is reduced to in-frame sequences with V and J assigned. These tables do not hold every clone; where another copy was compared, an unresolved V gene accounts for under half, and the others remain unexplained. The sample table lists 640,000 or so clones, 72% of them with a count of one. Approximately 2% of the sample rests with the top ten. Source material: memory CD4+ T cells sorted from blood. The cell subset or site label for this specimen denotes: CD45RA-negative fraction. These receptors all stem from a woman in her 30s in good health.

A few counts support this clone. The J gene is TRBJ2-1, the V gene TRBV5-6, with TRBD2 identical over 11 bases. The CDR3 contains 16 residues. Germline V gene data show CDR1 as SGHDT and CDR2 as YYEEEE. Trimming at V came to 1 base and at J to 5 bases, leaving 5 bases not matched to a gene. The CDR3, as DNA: TGTGCCAGCAGCTTGTTCGGACTAGCGGGTAACAATGAGCAGTTCTTC. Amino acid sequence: CASSLFGLAGNNEQFF.

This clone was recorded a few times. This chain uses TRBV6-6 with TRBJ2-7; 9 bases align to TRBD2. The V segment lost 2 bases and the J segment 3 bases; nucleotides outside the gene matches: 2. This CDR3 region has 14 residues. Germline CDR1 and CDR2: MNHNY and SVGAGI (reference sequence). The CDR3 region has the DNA TGTGCCAGCAGTTACGGGACTAGCAGCTACGAGCAGTACTTC. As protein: CASSYGTSSYEQYF.

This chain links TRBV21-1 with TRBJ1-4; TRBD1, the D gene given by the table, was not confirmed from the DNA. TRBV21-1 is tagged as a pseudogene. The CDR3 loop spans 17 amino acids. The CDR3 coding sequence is TGTGCCAGCAGCCATGAACCCCCGGGACAGCGAAATGAAAAACTGTTTTTT. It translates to CASSHEPPGQRNEKLFF.

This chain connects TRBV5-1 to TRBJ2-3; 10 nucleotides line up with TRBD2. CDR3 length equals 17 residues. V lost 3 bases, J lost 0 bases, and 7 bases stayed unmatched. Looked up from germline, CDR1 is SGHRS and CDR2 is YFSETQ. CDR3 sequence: CASSSTGLAVSTDTQYF. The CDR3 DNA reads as TGCGCCAGCAGCTCGACCGGACTAGCGGTCAGCACAGATACGCAGTATTTT. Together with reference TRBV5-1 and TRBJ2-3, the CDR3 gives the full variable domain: KAGVTQTPRYLIKTRGQQVTLSCSPISGHRSVSWYQQTPGQGLQFLFEYFSETQRNKGNFPGRFSGRQFSNSRSEMNVSTLELGDSALYLCASSSTGLAVSTDTQYFGPGTRLTVL.

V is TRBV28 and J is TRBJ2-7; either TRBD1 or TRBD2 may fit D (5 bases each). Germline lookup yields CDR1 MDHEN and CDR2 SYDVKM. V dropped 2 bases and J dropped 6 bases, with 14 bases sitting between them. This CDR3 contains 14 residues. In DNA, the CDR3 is TGTGCCAGCAGTTTACCGGGGCGCCCTTCCGAGCAGTACTTC. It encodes CASSLPGRPSEQYF.

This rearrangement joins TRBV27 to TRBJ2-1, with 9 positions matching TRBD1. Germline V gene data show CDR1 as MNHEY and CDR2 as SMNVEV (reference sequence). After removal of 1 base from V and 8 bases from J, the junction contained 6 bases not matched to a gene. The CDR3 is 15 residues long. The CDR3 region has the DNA TGTGCCAGCAGTTTATTACAGGGGGCTATCTATGAGCAGTTCTTC. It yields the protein CASSLLQGAIYEQFF.

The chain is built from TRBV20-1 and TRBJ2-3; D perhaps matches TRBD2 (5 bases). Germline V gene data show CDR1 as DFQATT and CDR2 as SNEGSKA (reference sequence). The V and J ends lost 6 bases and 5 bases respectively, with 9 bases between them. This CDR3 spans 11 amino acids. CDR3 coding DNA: TGCAGTGCCCCGGCGGGAGATACGCAGTATTTT. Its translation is CSAPAGDTQYF.

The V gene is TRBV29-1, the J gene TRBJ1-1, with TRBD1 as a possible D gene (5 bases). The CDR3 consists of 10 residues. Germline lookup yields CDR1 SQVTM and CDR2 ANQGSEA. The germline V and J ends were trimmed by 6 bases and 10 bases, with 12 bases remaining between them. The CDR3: CSVGTYGAFF. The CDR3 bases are TGCAGCGTGGGGACCTATGGAGCTTTCTTT.

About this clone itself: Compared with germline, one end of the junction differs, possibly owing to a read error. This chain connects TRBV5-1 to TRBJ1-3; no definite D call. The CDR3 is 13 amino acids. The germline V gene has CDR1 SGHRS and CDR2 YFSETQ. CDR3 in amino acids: CASSLEDGLTIYF. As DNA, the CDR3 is TGCGCCAGCAGTTTGGAGGATGGTCTCACCATATATTTT.

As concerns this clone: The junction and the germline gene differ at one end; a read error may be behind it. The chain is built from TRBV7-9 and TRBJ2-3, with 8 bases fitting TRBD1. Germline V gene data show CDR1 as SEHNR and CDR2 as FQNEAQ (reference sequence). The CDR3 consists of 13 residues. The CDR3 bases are TGTGCCAGCAGCTCAGGAAAGAAACTACAGGGGGTCTTT. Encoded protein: CASSSGKKLQGVF.

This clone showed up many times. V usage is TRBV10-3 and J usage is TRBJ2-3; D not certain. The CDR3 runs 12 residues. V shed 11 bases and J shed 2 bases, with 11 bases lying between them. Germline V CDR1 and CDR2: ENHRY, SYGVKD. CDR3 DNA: TGTGCCTCCGATCAAGCCACAGATACGCAGTATTTT. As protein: CASDQATDTQYF.

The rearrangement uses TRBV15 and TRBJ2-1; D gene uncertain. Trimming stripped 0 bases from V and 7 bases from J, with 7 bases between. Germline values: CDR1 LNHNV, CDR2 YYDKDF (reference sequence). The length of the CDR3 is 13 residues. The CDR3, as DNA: TGTGCCACCAGCAGAGATTTGGGGAATGAGCAGTTCTTC. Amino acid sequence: CATSRDLGNEQFF.

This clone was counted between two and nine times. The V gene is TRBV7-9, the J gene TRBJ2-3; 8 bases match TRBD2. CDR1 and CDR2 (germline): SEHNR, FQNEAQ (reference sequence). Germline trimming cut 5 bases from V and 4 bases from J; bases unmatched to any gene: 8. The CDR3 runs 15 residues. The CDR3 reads CASSQLGGLADTQYF. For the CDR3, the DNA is TGTGCCAGCAGCCAGCTAGGGGGACTAGCAGATACGCAGTATTTT.

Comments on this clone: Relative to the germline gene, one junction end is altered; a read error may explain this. CDR3 in amino acids: CASSSGLAELEDF. CDR3 coding DNA: TGTGCCAGCAGCTCAGGACTAGCGGAACTCGAGGACTTC. The chain joins TRBV7-9 to TRBJ2-7, with 10 bases identical to TRBD2. The CDR3 contains 13 residues. Per germline, CDR1 SEHNR and CDR2 FQNEAQ (reference sequence). Complete variable domain (other parts from reference TRBV7-9 and TRBJ2-7): DTGVSQNPRHKITKRGQNVTFRCDPISEHNRLYWYRQTLGQGPEFLTYFQNEAQLEKSRLLSDRFSAERPKGSFSTLEIQRTEQGDSAMYLCASSSGLAELEDFGPGTRLTVT.

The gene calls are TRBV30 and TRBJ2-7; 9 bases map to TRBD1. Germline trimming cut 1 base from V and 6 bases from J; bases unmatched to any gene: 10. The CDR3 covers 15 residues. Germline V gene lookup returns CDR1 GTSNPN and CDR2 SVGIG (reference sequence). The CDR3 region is CAWSDSGTGKGEQYF. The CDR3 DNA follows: TGTGCCTGGAGTGACTCCGGGACAGGGAAAGGCGAGCAGTACTTC.

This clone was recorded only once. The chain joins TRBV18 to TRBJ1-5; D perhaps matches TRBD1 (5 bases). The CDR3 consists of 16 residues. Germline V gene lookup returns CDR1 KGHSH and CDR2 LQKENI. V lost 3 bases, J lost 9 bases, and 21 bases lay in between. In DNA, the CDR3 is TGTGCCAGCTCACCCGTAGGTAGGCCCGAAGGGGTGCCCCAGCATTTT. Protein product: CASSPVGRPEGVPQHF. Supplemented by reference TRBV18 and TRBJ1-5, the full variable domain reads NAGVMQNPRHLVRRRGQEARLRCSPMKGHSHVYWYRQLPEEGLKFMVYLQKENIIDESGMPKERFSAEFPKEGPSILRIQQVVRGDSAAYFCASSPVGRPEGVPQHFGDGTRLSIL.

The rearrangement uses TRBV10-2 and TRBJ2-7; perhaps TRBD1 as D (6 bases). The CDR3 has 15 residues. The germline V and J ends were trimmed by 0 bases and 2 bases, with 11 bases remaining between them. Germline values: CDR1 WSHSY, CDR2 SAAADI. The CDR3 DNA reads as TGCGCCAGCAGTGAGTCGGGGACACGGACCTACGAGCAGTACTTC. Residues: CASSESGTRTYEQYF.

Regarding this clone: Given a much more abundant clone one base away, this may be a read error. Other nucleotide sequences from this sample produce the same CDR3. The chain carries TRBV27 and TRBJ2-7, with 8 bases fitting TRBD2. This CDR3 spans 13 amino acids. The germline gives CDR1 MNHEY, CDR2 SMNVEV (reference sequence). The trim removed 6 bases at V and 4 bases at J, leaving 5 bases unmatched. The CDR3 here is CASSRSGRYEQYF. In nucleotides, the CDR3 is TGTGCCAGCAGCCGGAGCGGGAGATACGAGCAGTACTTC.

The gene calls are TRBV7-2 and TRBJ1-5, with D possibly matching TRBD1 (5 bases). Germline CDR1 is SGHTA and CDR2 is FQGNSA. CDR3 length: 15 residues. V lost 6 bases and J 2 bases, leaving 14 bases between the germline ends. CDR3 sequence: CASRAGSTGNQPQHF. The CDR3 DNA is TGTGCCAGCAGAGCAGGGTCTACGGGCAATCAGCCCCAGCATTTT.